The rows below give T cell receptor beta chains drawn from one sample of a study of T cell responses to AZD1222 COVID-19 vaccine. The table came from immunoSEQ multiplex PCR; TCRdb's copy has only in-frame clones and leaves some out. The data hold about 140,000 clones, with about nine tenths observed a single time. The source material was peripheral blood, sampled on day 0 of AZD1222 vaccination. Receptor source: an adult in good health. The CDR3 runs from the conserved cysteine through the conserved F or W. A D gene is named only where the DNA matches it firmly. Some rows mark clone size as missing; the rest say once, few, many or name a class of expanded clone.

TRBV5-1	once	TRBJ2-1	TRBD2	TGCGCCAGCAGCTTGGGACTAGCGAATGAGCAGTTCTTC	CASSLGLANEQFF
TRBV29-1	.	TRBJ2-3	TRBD2	TGCAGCGGCTGGTCGTTGGGACTAGCGGGCACAGATACGCAGTATTTT	CSGWSLGLAGTDTQYF
TRBV28	.	TRBJ1-2	.	TGTGCCAGCAGTTATAGTTTATATGGCTACACCTTC	CASSYSLYGYTF
TRBV9	.	TRBJ2-1	.	TGTGCCAGCAGCGTAGCCGGTTCCCATGGGGGGAATGAGCAGTTCTTC	CASSVAGSHGGNEQFF
TRBV28	.	TRBJ2-5	.	TGTGCCAGCAGTTTTTTTCTCTCATCGGGAGTCGAGGCCCAGTACTTC	CASSFFLSSGVEAQYF
TRBV12-3/TRBV12-4	.	TRBJ2-1	.	TGTGCCAGCAGTCCGACAGGTATGGATGAGCAGTTCTTC	CASSPTGMDEQFF
TRBV5-6	.	TRBJ2-7	TRBD2	TGTGCCAGCAGCTCAGCGGGAGGCTACGAGCAGTACTTC	CASSSAGGYEQYF
TRBV18	.	TRBJ1-5	.	TGTGCCAGCTCACCCCAAGGGGGGGAGCCCCAGCATTTT	CASSPQGGEPQHF
TRBV5-1	once	TRBJ2-3	TRBD1	TGCGCCAGCAGCACCGGACAGGGATACACAGATACGCAGTATTTT	CASSTGQGYTDTQYF
TRBV7-9	.	TRBJ2-7	TRBD1	TGTGCCAGCAGCGATCCCGGACAGGGGTATAACGAGCAGTACTTC	CASSDPGQGYNEQYF
TRBV5-4	.	TRBJ1-1	TRBD1	TGTGCCACCGGGACAGGGTTAACTGAAGCTTTCTTT	CATGTGLTEAFF
TRBV2	.	TRBJ2-7	.	TGTGCCAGCAGGTATCTCAGTTCCTTTGAGGGGCAGTACTTC	CASRYLSSFEGQYF
TRBV7-9	few	TRBJ2-2	.	TGTGCCAGCAGCCGGTCCGGGACCCATACCCCCACCGGGGAGCTGTTTTTT	CASSRSGTHTPTGELFF
TRBV7-3	.	TRBJ1-2	TRBD1	TGTGCCAGCAGCTTGGAAACAGGGGTAGGAGGCTACACCTTC	CASSLETGVGGYTF
TRBV4-1	.	TRBJ1-4	.	TGCGCCAGCAGCTATCGTATTTCTAATGAAAAACTGTTTTTT	CASSYRISNEKLFF
TRBV6-2/TRBV6-3	.	TRBJ2-7	TRBD2	TGTGCCAGCAGTTATCCCGGGACTAAGAACTCCTACGAGCAGTACTTC	CASSYPGTKNSYEQYF
TRBV3-1/TRBV3-2	.	TRBJ2-1	.	TGTGCCAGCAGCCAGGGTTCGTGGGGGTTCAAGGATGAGCAGTTCTTC	CASSQGSWGFKDEQFF
TRBV30	.	TRBJ2-1	.	TGTGCCTGGACCCGTGGGGCCAATGAGCAGTTCTTC	CAWTRGANEQFF
TRBV11-3	.	TRBJ1-1	.	TGTGCCAGCAGCTCTAGAAACACTGAAGCTTTCTTT	CASSSRNTEAFF